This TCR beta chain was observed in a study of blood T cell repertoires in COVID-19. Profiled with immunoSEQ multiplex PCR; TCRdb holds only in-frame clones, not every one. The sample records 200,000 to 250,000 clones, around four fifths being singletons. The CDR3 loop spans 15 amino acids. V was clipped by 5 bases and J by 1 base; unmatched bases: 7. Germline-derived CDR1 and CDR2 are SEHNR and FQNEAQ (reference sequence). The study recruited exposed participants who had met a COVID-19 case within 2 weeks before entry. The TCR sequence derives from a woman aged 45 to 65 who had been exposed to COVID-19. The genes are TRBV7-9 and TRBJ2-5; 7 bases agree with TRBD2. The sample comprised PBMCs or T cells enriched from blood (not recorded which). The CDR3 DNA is TGTGCCAGCAGCCTGCGCTGGGGGGGCCAAGAGACCCAGTACTTC. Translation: CASSLRWGGQETQYF.